Reported below is one T cell receptor (beta chain). This sample stems from a study of blood T cells in healthy people across ages. Study information: Capturing about one barcoded beta molecule per two T cells was achieved by template switching.

The CDR3 contains 15 residues. Trimming took 5 bases from V and 7 from J; bases not matched to a gene: 7. Germline CDR1 is ENHRY and CDR2 is SYGVKD. Sample donors were healthy Caucasian individuals that came from Russia, aged roughly 6 to 100. Ten milliliters of peripheral blood were drawn from each donor. Next came a second PCR, run for about 6 to 12 cycles, which used a sample-barcoded 5' primer along with a J-beta primer mix. A template-switch adaptor that had 12 random nucleotides put a tag on each cDNA molecule. MiXCR, applied by TCRdb to the 5' RACE reads, yields one record per CDR3 protein. Here the sample spans over 1,200,000 distinct CDR3 sequences, around 55% being singletons.

The sequencing input was blood. The V and J genes are TRBV10-3 and TRBJ1-6; TRBD1 agrees at 8 bases. The sequence was obtained from a man aged 18 to 29 in good health. The CDR3 DNA sequence: TGTGCCATCAGTCAGGAACAGGGGGGAAATTCACCCCTCCACTTT. Residues: CAISQEQGGNSPLHF.